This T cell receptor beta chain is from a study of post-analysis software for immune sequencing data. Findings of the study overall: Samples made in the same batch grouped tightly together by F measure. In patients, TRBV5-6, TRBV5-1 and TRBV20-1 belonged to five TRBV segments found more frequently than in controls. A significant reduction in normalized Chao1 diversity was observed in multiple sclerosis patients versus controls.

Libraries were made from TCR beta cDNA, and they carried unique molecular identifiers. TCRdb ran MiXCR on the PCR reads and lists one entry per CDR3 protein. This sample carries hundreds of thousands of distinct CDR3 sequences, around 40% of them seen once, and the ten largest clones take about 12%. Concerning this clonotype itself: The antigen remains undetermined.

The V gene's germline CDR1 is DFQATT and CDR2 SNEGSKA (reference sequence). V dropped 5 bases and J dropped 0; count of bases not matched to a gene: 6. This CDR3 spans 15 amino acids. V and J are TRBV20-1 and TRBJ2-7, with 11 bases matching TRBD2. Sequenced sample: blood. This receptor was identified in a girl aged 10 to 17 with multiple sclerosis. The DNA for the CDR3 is TGCAGTGCTTACGTCGGGACTAGCGGCTCCTACGAGCAGTACTTC. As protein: CSAYVGTSGSYEQYF.